A selection of T cell receptor beta chains follows, all from one sample in a study of cytomegalovirus exposure and HLA in healthy donors. Libraries were prepared by immunoSEQ multiplex PCR; TCRdb keeps only in-frame clonotypes and omits some of them. The sample contains approximately 150,000 clones, around 75% of which appear only once. Sequencing used PBMCs. The receptors shown here come from a man between 60 and 70 years old in good health and CMV-seronegative. The CDR3 runs from the conserved cysteine through the conserved F or W.

v_call	j_call	cdr3_aa
TRBV6-5	TRBJ1-1	CASSYSRGMNTEAFF
TRBV6-1	TRBJ2-1	CASSSSDEQFF
TRBV5-1	TRBJ2-5	CASSPGLAGEGETQYF
TRBV27	TRBJ2-2	CASTTSEPDSGSKNTGELFF
TRBV5-4	TRBJ2-6	CASSSSLKGGLSGANVLTF
TRBV29-1	TRBJ2-5	CSVAPSGNAETQYF
TRBV29-1	TRBJ1-3	CSVVSEAGNTIYF
TRBV2	TRBJ2-3	CASKTGGPDTQYF
TRBV5-4	TRBJ2-5	CASSLETNQETQYF
TRBV12-2	TRBJ2-4	CASRLQLAGLGKNIQYF
TRBV28	TRBJ1-1	CASSRPRQGTEAFF
TRBV7-2	TRBJ1-2	CASSLGHQGRLGYTF
TRBV30	TRBJ2-7	CAWSSTSTYEQYF
TRBV29-1	TRBJ2-7	CSVEVVGQGTYEQYF
TRBV19	TRBJ2-7	CATATGDPTYEQYF
TRBV30	TRBJ1-1	CAWSQGWTEAFF
TRBV28	TRBJ1-1	CASSQDSNAEAFF
TRBV19	TRBJ1-3	CASSTESGYSGNTIYF
TRBV7-2	TRBJ1-2	CASSLVENGYTF
TRBV7-9	TRBJ2-3	CASSFTSGGSTDTQYF
TRBV19	TRBJ1-4	CASSMAINEKLFF
TRBV28	TRBJ2-7	CASSLRDSSYEQYF